The 9 T cell receptor beta chains presented below share a single source sample, sequenced in a study of OX40 agonist ivuxolimab in advanced cancers. TCRdb keeps only in-frame clones here, not all; method: immunoSEQ multiplex PCR. This sample carries some 80,000 clones, nearly 90% of them seen once, and the ten largest clones take about 2.3%. Sequencing was performed on CD4+ or CD8+ T cells sorted from blood, taken in a trial of the OX40 agonist ivuxolimab. The source is an adult with an advanced solid tumor such as melanoma, head and neck, liver or kidney cancer.

The chain uses TRBV27 and TRBJ2-3, with TRBD2 matching over 16 bases. Germline V gene data show CDR1 as MNHEY and CDR2 as SMNVEV (reference sequence). Trimming removed 8 bases from V and 0 bases from J; junction bases left unmatched: 8. This CDR3 is built from 18 residues. CDR3 sequence: CASSPGLAGGLSTDTQYF. The DNA of the CDR3 is TGTGCCAGCTCTCCGGGACTAGCGGGGGGGCTTAGCACAGATACGCAGTATTTT.

The V and J genes are TRBV28 and TRBJ1-2; perhaps TRBD1 as D (6 bases). The germline V and J ends were trimmed by 2 bases and 5 bases, with 21 bases remaining between them. In germline, CDR1 is MDHEN, CDR2 SYDVKM. This CDR3 contains 17 residues. The CDR3 DNA reads as TGTGCCAGCAGTTTAGGGTCCCAAACAGGGAGGATATATGGCTACACCTTC. It translates to CASSLGSQTGRIYGYTF.

This chain connects TRBV19 to TRBJ1-5; no clear D. The CDR3 contains 13 residues. V was pared by 8 bases and J by 5 bases, with 13 bases between. Germline values: CDR1 LNHDA, CDR2 SQIVND (reference sequence). The CDR3 DNA follows: TGTGCCAGTCGTGGACCCTGGGATCAGCCCCAGCATTTT. It is translated as CASRGPWDQPQHF. The variable domain in full, with the rest retrieved from reference TRBV19 and TRBJ1-5, is DGGITQSPKYLFRKEGQNVTLSCEQNLNHDAMYWYRQDPGQGLRLIYYSQIVNDFQKGDIAEGYSVSREKKESFPLTVTSAQKNPTAFYLCASRGPWDQPQHFGDGTRLSIL.

This clone was recorded once. One junction end does not reproduce the germline sequence, and a read error may be involved. This sequence joins TRBV7-7 and TRBJ2-3; a possible D gene is TRBD1 (6 bases). Germline CDR1 and CDR2: SSHAT and FNYEAQ (reference sequence). The CDR3 consists of 15 residues. CDR3 DNA: TGTGCTAGCAGCCCTTTGGACAGTAGCACAGATACGCAGTATTTT. Translating it yields CASSPLDSSTDTQYF.

The V and J genes are TRBV6-6 and TRBJ2-7; D remains ambiguous. This CDR3 contains 12 residues. Germline CDR1 is MNHNY and CDR2 is SVGAGI (reference sequence). Trimming took off 8 bases at V and 6 bases at J, with 14 bases between the two ends. The CDR3 nucleotides read TGTGCCAGCGCTGCGAGATTGGGCGAGCAGTACTTC. It is translated as CASAARLGEQYF.

CDR3 loop: CASSQSKATGSSTDTQYF. CDR3 sequence (DNA): TGCGCCAGCAGCCAATCCAAGGCTACGGGCTCTAGCACAGATACGCAGTATTTT. This chain uses TRBV4-1 with TRBJ2-3, with D unresolved. The CDR3 sequence is 18 residues long. From germline, CDR1 is MGHRA and CDR2 YSYEKL. V lost 2 bases, J lost 0 bases, and 18 bases lay in between.

V and J are TRBV11-3 and TRBJ2-1; D remains ambiguous. Trimming removed 1 base at V and 1 base at J, with 8 bases between. From germline, CDR1 is SGHNT and CDR2 YENEEA. There are 15 residues in the CDR3. CDR3 in amino acids: CASSLAHWSYNEQFF. The CDR3 DNA is TGTGCCAGCAGCTTAGCACATTGGTCCTACAATGAGCAGTTCTTC.

The chain has TRBV6-5 and TRBJ2-7; 7 nucleotides match TRBD2. The germline V gene encodes CDR1 MNHEY and CDR2 SVGAGI. The length of the CDR3 is 12 residues. V lost 6 bases to trimming and J lost 4 bases; unmatched junction nucleotides: 3. CDR3: CASSPGGYEQYF. Written as DNA, the CDR3 is TGTGCCAGCAGCCCCGGGGGGTACGAGCAGTACTTC.

The CDR3 spells CAGAYRGTLGGTF. Here the CDR3 DNA reads TGTGCCGGAGCGTACAGGGGCACCCTGGGGGGCACCTTC. V is TRBV2 and J is TRBJ1-2; 7 nucleotides match TRBD1. The CDR3 loop spans 13 amino acids. Per the germline V gene, CDR1 is SNHLY and CDR2 is FYNNEI. The junction had 19 bases not matched to a gene; V was cut back by 11 bases and J by 13 bases.